This entry describes one T cell receptor (beta chain). No antigen is known for it. Trimming cost V 4 bases and J 4 bases; bases outside gene matches: 6. Germline assignment: CDR1 KGHDR and CDR2 SFDVKD. The CDR3 has 16 residues. TCRdb analysed the PCR reads with MiXCR anew, one entry per CDR3 protein. In the table there are 400,000 to 600,000 distinct CDR3 sequences, 25% of which are singletons. This sample is drawn from a study of molecular identifiers for immune sequencing clone quantification. Broader study findings: Clones carrying above 20 RNA copies accounted for over 97% of effector molecules, under 1% in naive cells.

Each library that profiled naive CD8 cells came from around 18,000 to 910,000 sorted cells with 10%, 30% or 50% RNA. The clonotype comes from a human donor in good health. Some libraries in this study had Jurkat cell RNA spiked in. The sample consisted of naive CD8+ T cells from blood, with Jurkat cell RNA spiked in. As to subset: FACS-sorted CD8+CD4-CCR7+CD45RA+ naive T cells. V and J are TRBV24-1 and TRBJ2-6; TRBD1 aligns across 7 bases. CDR3 nucleotide sequence: TGTGCCACCAGTGACCCCACAGGGGTAGGGGCCAACGTCCTGACTTTC. Protein: CATSDPTGVGANVLTF.